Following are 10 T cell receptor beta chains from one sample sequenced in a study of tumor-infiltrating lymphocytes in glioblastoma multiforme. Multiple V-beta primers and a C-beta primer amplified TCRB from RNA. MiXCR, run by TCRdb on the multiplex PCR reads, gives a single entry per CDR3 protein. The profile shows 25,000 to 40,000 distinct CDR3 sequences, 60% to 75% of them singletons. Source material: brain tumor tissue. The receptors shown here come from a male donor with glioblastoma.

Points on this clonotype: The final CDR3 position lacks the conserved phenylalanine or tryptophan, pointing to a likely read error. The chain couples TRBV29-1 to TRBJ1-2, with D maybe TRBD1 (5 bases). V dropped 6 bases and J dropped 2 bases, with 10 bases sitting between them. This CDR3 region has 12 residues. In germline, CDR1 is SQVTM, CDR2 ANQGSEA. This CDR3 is CSVARENYGYTL. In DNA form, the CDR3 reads TGCAGCGTCGCCAGGGAAAACTATGGCTACACCCTC.

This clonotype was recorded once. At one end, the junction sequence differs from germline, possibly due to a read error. For the CDR3, the DNA is TGTGCCAGGAGGGAACACGGGGGTCCGAATACCGGGGAGCTGTTTTTT. It specifies CARREHGGPNTGELFF. J is TRBJ2-2 and V is TRBV7-9, with D perhaps TRBD2 (6 bases). The CDR3 loop spans 16 amino acids. Per the germline V gene, CDR1 is SEHNR and CDR2 is FQNEAQ (reference sequence). The full variable domain, rest sourced from reference TRBV7-9 and TRBJ2-2, is DTGVSQNPRHKITKRGQNVTFRCDPISEHNRLYWYRQTLGQGPEFLTYFQNEAQLEKSRLLSDRFSAERPKGSFSTLEIQRTEQGDSAMYLCARREHGGPNTGELFFGEGSRLTVL.

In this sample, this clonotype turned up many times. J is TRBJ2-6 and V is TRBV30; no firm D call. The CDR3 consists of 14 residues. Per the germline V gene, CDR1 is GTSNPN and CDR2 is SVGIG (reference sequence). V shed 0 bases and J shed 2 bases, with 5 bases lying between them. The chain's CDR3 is CAWSVATGANVLTF. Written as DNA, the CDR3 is TGTGCCTGGAGTGTTGCAACTGGGGCCAACGTCCTGACTTTC. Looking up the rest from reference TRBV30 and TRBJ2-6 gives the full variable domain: SQTIHQWPATLVQPVGSPLSLECTVEGTSNPNLYWYRQAAGRGLQLLFYSVGIGQISSEVPQNLSASRPQDRQFILSSKKLLLSDSGFYLCAWSVATGANVLTFGAGSRLTVL.

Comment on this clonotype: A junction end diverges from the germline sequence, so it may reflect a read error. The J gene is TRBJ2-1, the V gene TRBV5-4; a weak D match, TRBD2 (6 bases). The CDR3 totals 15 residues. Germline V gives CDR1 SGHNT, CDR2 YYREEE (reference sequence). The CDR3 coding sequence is TGTGTCAGCAGCTTCGTGGCGGGGCCGAACAATGAGCAGTTCTTT. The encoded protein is CVSSFVAGPNNEQFF.

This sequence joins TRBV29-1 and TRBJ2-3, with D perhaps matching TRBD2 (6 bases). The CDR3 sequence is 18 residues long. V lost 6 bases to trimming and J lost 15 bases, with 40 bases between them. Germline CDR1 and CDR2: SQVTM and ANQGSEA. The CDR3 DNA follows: TGCAGCGTCGCCTCACTAAATACCGGGACTTTAAAAGGAGATACGTACTATTTT. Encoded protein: CSVASLNTGTLKGDTYYF.

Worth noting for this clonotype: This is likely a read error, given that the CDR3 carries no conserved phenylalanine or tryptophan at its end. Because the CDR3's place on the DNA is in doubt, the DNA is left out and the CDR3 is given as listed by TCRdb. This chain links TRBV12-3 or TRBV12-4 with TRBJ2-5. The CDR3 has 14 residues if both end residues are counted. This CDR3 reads CASSFPWTQETKYS.

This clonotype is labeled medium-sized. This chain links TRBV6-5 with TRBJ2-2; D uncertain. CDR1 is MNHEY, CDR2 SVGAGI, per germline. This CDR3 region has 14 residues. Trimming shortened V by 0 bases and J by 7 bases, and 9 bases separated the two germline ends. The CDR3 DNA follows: TGTGCCAGCAGTTACTCTCGGCAGATCGGGGAGCTGTTTTTT. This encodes CASSYSRQIGELFF.

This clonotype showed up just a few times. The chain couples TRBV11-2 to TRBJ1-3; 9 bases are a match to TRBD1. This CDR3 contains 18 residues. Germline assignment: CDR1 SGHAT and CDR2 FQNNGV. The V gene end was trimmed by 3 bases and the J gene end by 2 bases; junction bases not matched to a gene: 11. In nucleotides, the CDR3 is TGTGCCAGCAGCTTCGTCGGACAGGGGAAGGGCGCTGGAAACACCATATATTTT. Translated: CASSFVGQGKGAGNTIYF.

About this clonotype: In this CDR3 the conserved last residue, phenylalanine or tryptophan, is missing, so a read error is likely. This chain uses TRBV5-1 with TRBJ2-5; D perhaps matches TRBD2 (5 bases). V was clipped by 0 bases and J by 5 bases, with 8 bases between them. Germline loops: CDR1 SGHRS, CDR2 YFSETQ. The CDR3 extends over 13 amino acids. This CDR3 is CASSLEDWETQYL. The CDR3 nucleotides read TGCGCCAGCAGCTTGGAGGACTGGGAGACCCAGTACTTA.

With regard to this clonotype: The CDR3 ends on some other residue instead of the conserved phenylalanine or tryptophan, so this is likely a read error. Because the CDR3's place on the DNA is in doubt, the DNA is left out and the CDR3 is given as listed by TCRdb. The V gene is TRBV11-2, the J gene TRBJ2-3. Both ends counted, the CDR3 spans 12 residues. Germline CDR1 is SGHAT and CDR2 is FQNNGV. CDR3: CASSLGVDTHHL.